This TCR beta chain was found in a study of blood T cell repertoires in COVID-19 (dated by TCRdb to 2018 to 2021). With regard to the full study: Collaborator samples came from the United States, Italy and Spain and covered acute and convalescent phases of COVID-19. The material from the prospective study consisted of cDNA or gDNA derived from T cells, B-cell-depleted T cells, or PBMCs. The dataset comprised deeply sampled blood TCRbeta repertoires from subjects exposed to, actively infected with, or recovered from COVID-19. The repertoires were made available in a free public database intended to serve as a resource for research on the immune response to SARS-CoV-2. Samples came from the ongoing ImmuneRACE study (first 160 participants) plus 1,254 subjects from 6 global collaborators. Sample metadata almost always included a de-identified subject ID, COVID-19 status, age in years and sex. Where available, HLA class I and class II types were obtained from metadata supplied by the sample provider rather than from assay-based typing. Study-wide findings and limitations: Clinical and demographic metadata were provided uncurated, with the amount varying by source and participant.

This clone was recorded a few times. The antigen it binds to is not known. Base-call qualities are not available, and no considerably larger clone is one nucleotide away. TCRbeta CDR3 regions were amplified from genomic DNA using the immunoSEQ Assay, a bias-controlled multiplex PCR. Processing in the source paper ran as follows. The number of nucleated cells in each sample was estimated from the amplification of reference gene primers within the assay. To quantify the absolute abundance of each unique TCRbeta CDR3 rearrangement, sequence reads were collapsed and filtered. Productive Simpson clonality was computed per sample as the square root of Simpson's diversity index over productive rearrangements. In its TCRdb copy, this immuneACCESS table keeps in-frame sequences only and misses some clones. Where compared with another copy, unresolved V genes explain less than half of these, and the others have no known cause. V and J calls and clone size are given by that table; D and trimming were obtained from the DNA. The sample includes some 130,000 clones, with 75% to 90% observed a single time. The ten largest clones take up roughly 3.9% of the sample.

In the prospective study, participants were about 18 to 95 years old, resided in 20 to 30 geographic areas of the United States, and were enrolled through a virtual design. Cohort assignment in the prospective study relied on participant-reported clinical history from a screening survey and a study questionnaire. Recovered participants in ImmuneRACE Cohort 3 were defined by two consecutive negative NP/OP PCR tests, clearance by a healthcare professional, or resolution of symptoms. In the prospective study, mobile phlebotomists collected whole blood, serum and a nasopharyngeal or oropharyngeal swab from each participant. Over an approximately two-month period, participants in the prospective study had the option of providing additional blood draws and questionnaires. Prospective study blood samples were shipped either frozen or at room temperature before DNA extraction. The germline V gene (reference sequence) specifies LNHDA as CDR1 and SQIVND as CDR2. Including the terminal cysteine and phenylalanine, the CDR3 comprises 13 residues. Only the CDR3 DNA is retained, 39 bases long and in frame from the first base. The junction carries 9 bases between V and J, which are trimmed by 4 bases and 2 bases respectively.

Sequenced input: PBMCs or T cells enriched from blood (not recorded which). The sequence was obtained from a man in his forties or fifties who had recovered from COVID-19. The rearranged segments are TRBV19 and TRBJ2-7, and TRBD2 may be the D gene, going by 6 matching bases. The sequence in DNA is TGTGCCAGTAGTACCGGGAGAACCTACGAGCAGTACTTC. Its coded protein is CASSTGRTYEQYF.